Presented here are 23 T cell receptor beta chains from one specimen sequenced in a study of control samples from healthy donors and cancer patients (dated by TCRdb to about 2020). Library preparation used the immunoSEQ multiplex PCR assay. Held by TCRdb, this immuneACCESS table contains in-frame sequences only and omits some clones. Under half of the omission traces to an unresolved V gene where checked; the cause of the rest is unknown. The sample data list 75,000 to 95,000 clones, and 93% of these were observed just once. The top ten clones comprise over 1.3% of the sample. The sample was blood. The receptors originated from a woman between 25 and 40 years old in good health.

This clone showed up just a few times. This chain connects TRBV25-1 to TRBJ1-5; no clear D. This CDR3 comprises 11 residues. Between the trimmed V and J ends, which lost 7 bases and 6 bases, there was a span of 7 bases. Germline CDR1 MGHDK, CDR2 SYGVNS. As DNA, the CDR3 is TGTGCCAGCACCCAAGCTCAGCCCCAGCATTTT. Its protein is CASTQAQPQHF.

The V and J genes are TRBV28 and TRBJ2-7, with D possibly being TRBD2 (5 bases). Germline assignment: CDR1 MDHEN and CDR2 SYDVKM. V shed 5 bases and J shed 4 bases, with 9 bases lying between them. There are 12 residues in the CDR3. As DNA, the CDR3 is TGTGCCAGCAGTGAGGTAGCGTACGAGCAGTACTTC. Its translation is CASSEVAYEQYF.

The V and J genes are TRBV5-6 and TRBJ1-3; D is unresolved. Germline loops: CDR1 SGHDT, CDR2 YYEEEE. The CDR3 has 15 amino acids. V was cut by 2 bases and J by 1 base, with 10 bases left in between. The CDR3 is CASSFRGRSGNTIYF. Here the CDR3 DNA reads TGTGCCAGCAGCTTCCGGGGAAGATCTGGAAACACCATATATTTT.

This chain connects TRBV10-2 to TRBJ1-5; D not resolved. The ends were cut back, 0 bases at V and 7 bases at J, with 13 bases in the middle. The CDR3 runs to 15 residues. Germline V gene data show CDR1 as WSHSY and CDR2 as SAAADI. The CDR3 loop reads CASSESLGNSQPQHF. The CDR3 DNA is TGCGCCAGCAGTGAGTCGTTAGGGAATAGCCAGCCCCAGCATTTT.

The chain carries TRBV7-9 and TRBJ2-1, with 7 bases that match TRBD2. Germline assignment: CDR1 SEHNR and CDR2 FQNEAQ (reference sequence). This CDR3 has 15 amino acids. Trimming removed 2 bases from V and 6 bases from J; junction bases left unmatched: 7. Here the CDR3 reads CASSLTSAGSNEQFF. CDR3 in DNA: TGTGCCAGCAGCTTAACTAGCGCGGGATCCAATGAGCAGTTCTTC.

Note on this clone: Other DNA variants within this sample encode the same CDR3. The chain is built from TRBV5-1 and TRBJ2-1; 11 nucleotides match TRBD2. CDR1 is SGHRS, CDR2 YFSETQ, per germline. The CDR3 sequence is 15 residues long. With 4 bases clipped from V and 4 bases from J, the junction kept 4 bases outside the gene matches. This CDR3 reads CASSQGLAVYNEQFF. The CDR3 coding sequence is TGCGCCAGCAGCCAGGGACTAGCGGTGTACAATGAGCAGTTCTTC.

The chain recombines TRBV9 with TRBJ2-1; 7 bases are a match to TRBD2. With 0 bases clipped from V and 6 bases from J, the junction kept 9 bases outside the gene matches. Germline assignment: CDR1 SGDLS and CDR2 YYNGEE. The CDR3 runs to 16 residues. The CDR3 is CASSVGRASGRNEQFF. The DNA for the CDR3 is TGTGCCAGCAGCGTAGGTAGGGCTAGCGGCCGCAATGAGCAGTTCTTC.

The gene calls are TRBV18 and TRBJ1-2; D call uncertain. Germline CDR1 KGHSH, CDR2 LQKENI. Trimming took 0 bases from V and 2 from J, leaving 13 bases between them. The CDR3 contains 16 residues. This CDR3 reads CASSPPSSPVNYGYTF. The CDR3 region has the DNA TGTGCCAGCTCACCACCGTCTTCTCCAGTAAACTATGGCTACACCTTC.

The chain is built from TRBV4-1 and TRBJ2-5; 10 bases are a match to TRBD2. The junction had 11 bases not matched to a gene; V was cut back by 5 bases and J by 5 bases. The CDR3 is made up of 16 amino acids. Looked up from germline, CDR1 is MGHRA and CDR2 is YSYEKL. CDR3 amino acids: CASSGAGSGGRETQYF. CDR3 in DNA: TGCGCCAGCAGCGGGGCAGGTAGCGGGGGGCGCGAGACCCAGTACTTC.

The V gene is TRBV10-3, the J gene TRBJ1-5, with TRBD1 matching 8 bases. The V gene end was trimmed by 5 bases and the J gene end by 2 bases; junction bases not matched to a gene: 2. The CDR3 covers 14 residues. Germline V lookup: CDR1 ENHRY, CDR2 SYGVKD. The CDR3 is CAISQTGGNQPQHF. In DNA, the CDR3 is TGTGCCATCAGTCAGACAGGGGGCAATCAGCCCCAGCATTTT.

The chain couples TRBV18 to TRBJ1-1, with D hard to call. The V and J ends lost 0 bases and 1 base respectively, with 12 bases between them. Germline V CDR1 and CDR2: KGHSH, LQKENI. This CDR3 is 16 amino acids long. CDR3 nucleotide sequence: TGTGCCAGCTCACCACCGAATCGGATATCGAACACTGAAGCTTTCTTT. Translation: CASSPPNRISNTEAFF.

A single count supports this clone. The rearrangement joins TRBV24-1 to TRBJ2-1, with D possibly matching TRBD2 (6 bases). CDR3 length: 13 residues. V was shortened by 10 bases and J by 1 base, with 10 bases between the two germline ends. CDR1 KGHDR and CDR2 SFDVKD come from the germline V gene. The CDR3: CATSTSSYNEQFF. CDR3 bases: TGTGCCACTTCGACTAGTTCCTACAATGAGCAGTTCTTC.

The chain links TRBV7-9 to TRBJ1-3; the D is unclear. Germline V gives CDR1 SEHNR, CDR2 FQNEAQ (reference sequence). The CDR3 totals 15 residues. Between the trimmed V and J ends, which lost 2 bases and 0 bases, there was a span of 8 bases. DNA for the CDR3: TGTGCCAGCAGCTTAAGTCGGCTCTCTGGAAACACCATATATTTT. It encodes CASSLSRLSGNTIYF. Drawing the rest from reference TRBV7-9 and TRBJ1-3, the complete variable domain is DTGVSQNPRHKITKRGQNVTFRCDPISEHNRLYWYRQTLGQGPEFLTYFQNEAQLEKSRLLSDRFSAERPKGSFSTLEIQRTEQGDSAMYLCASSLSRLSGNTIYFGEGSWLTVV.

This clone was counted a single time. V and J are TRBV5-1 and TRBJ2-5, with TRBD2 as a possible D gene (6 bases). Germline V lookup: CDR1 SGHRS, CDR2 YFSETQ. V lost 5 bases, J lost 1 base, and 24 bases lay in between. This CDR3 has 18 residues. The CDR3 is CASSYRGFLRGIQETQYF. DNA for the CDR3: TGCGCCAGCAGTTATCGGGGATTTTTGCGGGGTATCCAAGAGACCCAGTACTTC.

The gene calls are TRBV7-9 and TRBJ2-1; unclear D gene. Per the germline V gene, CDR1 is SEHNR and CDR2 is FQNEAQ (reference sequence). V was clipped by 5 bases and J by 7 bases, with 18 bases between them. The CDR3 sequence is 15 residues long. The CDR3 is CASSPKTIGRNEQFF. DNA of the CDR3: TGTGCCAGCAGCCCAAAGACAATAGGTCGGAATGAGCAGTTCTTC.

This clone appeared once. This chain uses TRBV10-3 with TRBJ2-5; 7 nucleotides line up with TRBD2. J was trimmed by 1 base and V by 8 bases; bases with no gene match: 4. This CDR3 contains 13 residues. The germline CDR1 and CDR2 sequences are ENHRY and SYGVKD. CDR3 sequence reads: CAIGTSAQETQYF. The DNA for the CDR3 is TGTGCCATCGGAACTAGCGCCCAAGAGACCCAGTACTTC.

The rearrangement uses TRBV9 and TRBJ2-3, with 8 nucleotides matching TRBD2. Trimming at V came to 0 bases and at J to 8 bases, leaving 8 bases not matched to a gene. The CDR3 is 15 residues long. Germline assignment: CDR1 SGDLS and CDR2 YYNGEE. The CDR3 sequence: CASSVDNGRAATQYF. DNA of the CDR3: TGTGCCAGCAGCGTAGACAACGGGAGGGCCGCTACGCAGTATTTT.

V and J are TRBV11-2 and TRBJ1-5; 7 bases are shared with TRBD1. Looked up from germline, CDR1 is SGHAT and CDR2 is FQNNGV. This CDR3 is 14 amino acids long. The V segment lost 5 bases and the J segment 4 bases; nucleotides outside the gene matches: 5. The CDR3 reads CASSPTGRNQPQHF. CDR3 bases: TGTGCCAGCAGCCCGACAGGGCGAAATCAGCCCCAGCATTTT.

This clone was observed once. The chain links TRBV5-1 to TRBJ2-7, with 10 nucleotides matching TRBD2. The CDR3 is 14 amino acids. Germline V CDR1 and CDR2: SGHRS, YFSETQ. The trim removed 4 bases at V and 5 bases at J, leaving 6 bases unmatched. The CDR3 region has the DNA TGCGCCAGCAGCCCGGGGCTAGCGGGAGACGAGCAGTACTTC. Translated, it gives CASSPGLAGDEQYF. The complete variable domain, with remaining parts taken from reference TRBV5-1 and TRBJ2-7, reads KAGVTQTPRYLIKTRGQQVTLSCSPISGHRSVSWYQQTPGQGLQFLFEYFSETQRNKGNFPGRFSGRQFSNSRSEMNVSTLELGDSALYLCASSPGLAGDEQYFGPGTRLTVT.

This clone is a singleton in its sample. CDR3 coding DNA: TGTGCCAGCAGCTCCGGACAGGGGGCCTACGAGCAGTACTTC. This codes for CASSSGQGAYEQYF. The J gene is TRBJ2-7, the V gene TRBV7-9; 10 bases align to TRBD1. Trimming removed 4 bases from V and 2 bases from J; junction bases left unmatched: 2. Germline lookup yields CDR1 SEHNR and CDR2 FQNEAQ (reference sequence). CDR3 length: 14 amino acids.

The rearrangement links TRBV11-3 to TRBJ1-2; TRBD1 matches 7 bases. CDR1 is SGHNT and CDR2 is YENEEA in the germline V gene. This CDR3 has 15 amino acids. With V trimmed by 0 bases and J by 3 bases, 4 bases remained unmatched. CDR3 bases: TGTGCCAGCAGCTTAGACGCCGGGACAGACTATGGCTACACCTTC. Encoded protein: CASSLDAGTDYGYTF.

The chain uses TRBV18 and TRBJ1-3; 7 positions agree with TRBD1. CDR1 and CDR2 (germline): KGHSH, LQKENI. Trimming removed 6 bases from V and 0 bases from J; junction bases left unmatched: 5. This CDR3 is built from 15 residues. The CDR3 bases are TGTGCCAGCTCTCCGGGACAGCACTCTGGAAACACCATATATTTT. It is translated as CASSPGQHSGNTIYF.

The genes are TRBV15 and TRBJ2-5; D ambiguous. Germline lookup yields CDR1 LNHNV and CDR2 YYDKDF (reference sequence). V lost 0 bases to trimming and J lost 2 bases, with 7 bases between them. This CDR3 is built from 14 residues. This chain's CDR3 is CATSRDRFQETQYF. CDR3 nucleotide sequence: TGTGCCACCAGCAGAGATCGCTTTCAAGAGACCCAGTACTTC. The whole variable domain, remainder taken from reference TRBV15 and TRBJ2-5, is DAMVIQNPRYQVTQFGKPVTLSCSQTLNHNVMYWYQQKSSQAPKLLFHYYDKDFNNEADTPDNFQSRRPNTSFCFLDIRSPGLGDTAMYLCATSRDRFQETQYFGPGTRLLVL.